The present T cell receptor beta chain was sequenced within a study of blood T cells in healthy people across ages. As for the study in general: Roughly one uniquely barcoded beta molecule per two T cells was captured.

Study-wide points: As age increased, TCR beta diversity per million T cells fell in a roughly linear fashion.

Germline CDR1 and CDR2: MDHEN and SYDVKM. The CDR3 is 14 amino acids. Comment on this clonotype: Its antigen is as yet unknown.

Next came a second PCR, run for about 7 to 12 cycles, which used a sample-barcoded 5' primer along with a J-beta primer mix. Each CDR3 protein gets one entry after TCRdb re-called the 5' RACE reads with MiXCR. The table has about 810,000 distinct CDR3 sequences, about 34% seen once. The source is a man between 18 and 29 years old in good health. The sequenced sample was blood. The V gene is TRBV28, the J gene TRBJ2-5; D gene ambiguous. The end of the DNA is better explained by TRBJ2-7, so the J call may be wrong. The DNA of the CDR3 is TGTGCCAGCAGTTTGGTAATAGCTAACTACGAGCAGTACTTC. Translating it yields CASSLVIANYEQYF.